This T cell receptor beta chain was identified in a study of PD-1 blockade in mismatch repair-deficient tumors. Study overall: All were previously treated, progressing patients with approximately 12 mismatch repair-deficient cancer types.

Whole-study results and caveats: Tumor-resident clones, often absent from pretreatment blood, expanded after pembrolizumab and then contracted.

Method: immunoSEQ multiplex PCR; TCRdb's copy keeps in-frame clones and lacks some. Of 90,000 to 120,000 clones in the sample, over 75% were seen once. The CDR3 contains 14 residues. Germline V gene lookup returns CDR1 SGHTA and CDR2 FQGNSA. Trimming cost V 5 bases and J 3 bases, with 11 bases left between them. PCR or immunohistochemistry showed mismatch repair deficiency in every enrolled patient. This clone was seen only once. Its antigen is currently unknown. The sequence derives from an adult with mismatch repair-deficient cancer. The input for sequencing was peripheral blood, taken around 8 months after starting pembrolizumab. The chain recombines TRBV7-2 with TRBJ1-5; D remains ambiguous. The CDR3 nucleotides are TGTGCCAGCAGCCGCGGCGGAGCCAATCAGCCCCAGCATTTT. Translation: CASSRGGANQPQHF. Complete variable domain (other parts from reference TRBV7-2 and TRBJ1-5): GAGVSQSPSNKVTEKGKDVELRCDPISGHTALYWYRQSLGQGLEFLIYFQGNSAPDKSGLPSDRFSAERTGGSVSTLTIQRTQQEDSAVYLCASSRGGANQPQHFGDGTRLSIL.